A selection of T cell receptor beta chains follows, all from one sample in a study of T cells in Graves' hyperthyroidism and ophthalmopathy. Via MiXCR, TCRdb re-called the multiplex PCR reads, giving one row per CDR3 protein. The sample has 480,000 or so distinct CDR3 sequences, 46% seen once; the top ten hold 35% to 50%. Sequencing was done on a sample of peripheral blood or thyroid tissue (not recorded which). These receptors came from an adult woman with Graves' disease, either hyperthyroidism or ophthalmopathy (not recorded which). The CDR3 runs from the conserved cysteine through the conserved F or W. D genes are given only for firm matches. Clone size appears in some rows only: once, few, many, or a class for an expanded clone.

DNA: TGTGCCAGCAGCCCGGATTTCGGGTCTGGAAACACCATATATTTT
CDR3: CASSPDFGSGNTIYF
size: few
D: NA
V: TRBV6-5
J: TRBJ1-3

DNA: TGCAGCGTTGAAGAGGCCAGGGAGCCCTACGAGCAGTACTTC
CDR3: CSVEEAREPYEQYF
size: few
D: NA
V: TRBV29-1
J: TRBJ2-7

DNA: TGCAGTGCTAGACGAGGGGACAACTACTATGGCTACACCTTC
CDR3: CSARRGDNYYGYTF
size: NA
D: NA
V: TRBV20-1
J: TRBJ1-2

DNA: TGTGCCAGCAGCTTTGTAGGGGTCGAGACCCAGTACTTC
CDR3: CASSFVGVETQYF
size: many
D: NA
V: TRBV5-4
J: TRBJ2-5

DNA: TGTGCCAGCCAAGCGAGCGGGAGGTCTGGGGCCAACGTCCTGACTTTC
CDR3: CASQASGRSGANVLTF
size: NA
D: TRBD2
V: TRBV12-3/TRBV12-4
J: TRBJ2-6

DNA: TGTGCCATCGGACAGCAAGACACCTACGAGCAGTACTTC
CDR3: CAIGQQDTYEQYF
size: NA
D: NA
V: TRBV10-3
J: TRBJ2-7

DNA: TGTGCCAGCAGCAGGGGCGAGTCCGAAGCTTTCTTT
CDR3: CASSRGESEAFF
size: once
D: NA
V: TRBV6-2/TRBV6-3
J: TRBJ1-1

DNA: TGTGCCAGCAGTTACCCCCGGGACACTCGTCAGCCCCAGCATTTT
CDR3: CASSYPRDTRQPQHF
size: many
D: NA
V: TRBV6-2/TRBV6-3
J: TRBJ1-5

DNA: TGCGCCAGCGGGGCCACAAATAGCAATCAGCCCCAGCATTTT
CDR3: CASGATNSNQPQHF
size: few
D: NA
V: TRBV10-2
J: TRBJ1-5

DNA: TGCGCCAGCAGCTTGGGAGCGGGAGAAAATTTACAAGAGACCCAGTACTTC
CDR3: CASSLGAGENLQETQYF
size: many
D: TRBD2
V: TRBV5-1
J: TRBJ2-5

DNA: TGTGCCAGCAGTGCGACGAAGGGGGCCGGGCAGCCCCAGCATTTT
CDR3: CASSATKGAGQPQHF
size: few
D: TRBD1
V: TRBV12-3/TRBV12-4
J: TRBJ1-5

DNA: TGTGCCACCAGCAGAGATCGGCCAGGGGATGCGAACACCTTC
CDR3: CATSRDRPGDANTF
size: NA
D: NA
V: TRBV15
J: TRBJ1-2

DNA: TGTGCCACCCGCGAGACCCAGTACTTC
CDR3: CATRETQYF
size: NA
D: NA
V: TRBV15
J: TRBJ2-5

DNA: TGTGCCAGCAGTGGGGTGACAGGGCAAACTGAAGCTTTCTTT
CDR3: CASSGVTGQTEAFF
size: many
D: TRBD1
V: TRBV2
J: TRBJ1-1

DNA: TGTGCCAGTAGTGTCCTGACAGGGACAGCTTTCTTT
CDR3: CASSVLTGTAFF
size: NA
D: TRBD1
V: TRBV19
J: TRBJ1-1

DNA: TGCAGCGTTTATAGGAGGGACAGATCTAACTATGGCTACACCTTC
CDR3: CSVYRRDRSNYGYTF
size: many
D: TRBD1
V: TRBV20-1
J: TRBJ1-2

DNA: TGTGCCAGTAGTATGTCGCTGAACACTGAAGCTTTCTTT
CDR3: CASSMSLNTEAFF
size: many
D: NA
V: TRBV19
J: TRBJ1-1

DNA: TGTGCCAGCAGCCAGGGGACAGGGGGCGACTATGGCTACACCTTC
CDR3: CASSQGTGGDYGYTF
size: once
D: TRBD1
V: TRBV2
J: TRBJ1-2

DNA: TGTGCCAGCAGCTTGAGGGGCTACACCGGGGAGCTGTTTTTT
CDR3: CASSLRGYTGELFF
size: few
D: NA
V: TRBV7-3
J: TRBJ2-2

DNA: TGTGCCAGCAGCCGAGCCATTGGGGGGAACACTGAAGCTTTCTTT
CDR3: CASSRAIGGNTEAFF
size: NA
D: NA
V: TRBV7-2
J: TRBJ1-1

DNA: TGTGCCAGCAAGGCGACGCTCCAAGAGACCCAGTACTTC
CDR3: CASKATLQETQYF
size: few
D: NA
V: TRBV28
J: TRBJ2-5

DNA: TGTGCCAGCAGCCCCGGGACTCAGCCCCAGCATTTT
CDR3: CASSPGTQPQHF
size: NA
D: NA
V: TRBV7-9
J: TRBJ1-5

DNA: TGTGCCAGCAGCTTAGTGGCGGGGGCGGACTATGGCTACACCTTC
CDR3: CASSLVAGADYGYTF
size: NA
D: NA
V: TRBV7-3
J: TRBJ1-2

DNA: TGTGCCAGCAGTTACCCCTTCCAGGGAGCTTCTGAAGCTTTCTTT
CDR3: CASSYPFQGASEAFF
size: NA
D: NA
V: TRBV6-5
J: TRBJ1-1

DNA: TGTGCCAGCAGTTTCGGACAGCCTTCTGGCTACACCTTC
CDR3: CASSFGQPSGYTF
size: many
D: NA
V: TRBV6-2/TRBV6-3
J: TRBJ1-2

DNA: TGTGCCAGCAGTGAAGGGACGGCGCCTGGTGGCTACACCTTC
CDR3: CASSEGTAPGGYTF
size: many
D: NA
V: TRBV2
J: TRBJ1-2

DNA: TGCAGCGCTTCAGATACGCAGTATTTT
CDR3: CSASDTQYF
size: NA
D: NA
V: TRBV29-1
J: TRBJ2-3

DNA: TGTGCCAGCAGCTCAACAGGGGCGGGGGAGACCCAGTACTTC
CDR3: CASSSTGAGETQYF
size: NA
D: NA
V: TRBV7-9
J: TRBJ2-5

DNA: TGCAGTGCCGCCGGATTCTCTGGGGCCAACGTCCTGACTTTC
CDR3: CSAAGFSGANVLTF
size: NA
D: NA
V: TRBV20-1
J: TRBJ2-6

DNA: TGTGCCAGCAGCCAACCAAATCAGCCCCAGCATTTT
CDR3: CASSQPNQPQHF
size: many
D: NA
V: TRBV7-9
J: TRBJ1-5

DNA: TGCAGCGTTGAAGTGGGGGGACAGGGGGTGACCCAGTACTTC
CDR3: CSVEVGGQGVTQYF
size: few
D: TRBD1
V: TRBV29-1
J: TRBJ2-5

DNA: TGTGCCAGCAGCAACCCGGGAGGGACCGGCTACACCTTC
CDR3: CASSNPGGTGYTF
size: many
D: NA
V: TRBV7-6
J: TRBJ1-2

DNA: TGTGCCAGCACCCTCCCTTCTTTGAACACTGAAGCTTTCTTT
CDR3: CASTLPSLNTEAFF
size: NA
D: NA
V: TRBV10-2
J: TRBJ1-1

DNA: TGCAGTGCTGAGCAGAGGGCGTCTGGGGACGATGGCTACACCTTC
CDR3: CSAEQRASGDDGYTF
size: NA
D: NA
V: TRBV20-1
J: TRBJ1-2

DNA: TGTGCCATCAGTGAAGGAGGGGGGAACAATCAGCCCCAGCATTTT
CDR3: CAISEGGGNNQPQHF
size: few
D: NA
V: TRBV10-3
J: TRBJ1-5

DNA: TGTGCCAGCAGCCCCGGTGGGTACGGTGGCTACACCTTC
CDR3: CASSPGGYGGYTF
size: NA
D: NA
V: TRBV4-2
J: TRBJ1-2

DNA: TGTGCCAGCTCTTCTAGCGGCGAGCAGTACTTC
CDR3: CASSSSGEQYF
size: NA
D: TRBD2
V: TRBV18
J: TRBJ2-7

DNA: TGTGCCAGTAGTAACCCGGACAGGGTCAGGAGGGAGACCCAGTACTTC
CDR3: CASSNPDRVRRETQYF
size: many
D: TRBD1
V: TRBV19
J: TRBJ2-5

DNA: TGCGCCAGCAGCTTGGGGGCTGGTGGAATGAACACTGAAGCTTTCTTT
CDR3: CASSLGAGGMNTEAFF
size: once
D: NA
V: TRBV5-1
J: TRBJ1-1

DNA: TGTGCCAGCAGCCCGAAGGTTACGGCTTTCTTT
CDR3: CASSPKVTAFF
size: NA
D: NA
V: TRBV7-9
J: TRBJ1-1

DNA: TGTGCCAGCAGCTTGGAGGGGGAGAATGGAGATGGCTACACCTTC
CDR3: CASSLEGENGDGYTF
size: NA
D: NA
V: TRBV5-4
J: TRBJ1-2

DNA: TGTGCCAGTAGTACCCCAGGGAGTGAGCCCCAGCATTTT
CDR3: CASSTPGSEPQHF
size: NA
D: NA
V: TRBV19
J: TRBJ1-5

DNA: TGTGCCAGCAGATACCACAGGGGGAGGAACACTGAAGCTTTCTTT
CDR3: CASRYHRGRNTEAFF
size: NA
D: TRBD1
V: TRBV7-9
J: TRBJ1-1

DNA: TGTGCCAGCAGCTTAGTTCAGGGCGTCCAGTGGACTGAAGCTTTCTTT
CDR3: CASSLVQGVQWTEAFF
size: many
D: NA
V: TRBV7-2
J: TRBJ1-1

DNA: TGTGCCAGCAGTTTAAAGGGGTGGGGGACTGAAGCTTTC
CDR3: CASSLKGWGTEAF
size: few
D: NA
V: TRBV11-1
J: TRBJ2-6

DNA: TGTGCCAGCAGTTTATCTAGAGGGACCACTGAAGCTTTCTTT
CDR3: CASSLSRGTTEAFF
size: many
D: NA
V: TRBV28
J: TRBJ1-1

DNA: TGTGCCAGTAAGAAGCGGGAGACATCGGGCGGGGAGCTGTTTTTT
CDR3: CASKKRETSGGELFF
size: NA
D: TRBD2
V: TRBV19
J: TRBJ2-2

DNA: TGTGCCAGCAGCCATTCGGTAGCAGAGACCCAGCATTTT
CDR3: CASSHSVAETQHF
size: NA
D: NA
V: TRBV5-6
J: TRBJ1-5

DNA: TGTGCCAGCAGCGGGGACAGGGTTGCCGGTGCCCTCCACTTT
CDR3: CASSGDRVAGALHF
size: many
D: TRBD1
V: TRBV11-2
J: TRBJ1-6

DNA: TGCAGTGTTAAGAGGCAGGCACCTCGGGGCTACACCTTC
CDR3: CSVKRQAPRGYTF
size: NA
D: NA
V: TRBV20-1
J: TRBJ1-2

DNA: TGTGCCAGCAGCCTCAGACGGGGCCACACCGGGGAGCTGTTTTTT
CDR3: CASSLRRGHTGELFF
size: few
D: NA
V: TRBV7-2
J: TRBJ2-2

DNA: TGTGCCAGCAGCGACGGAGGGAGGGGCTATGGCTACACCTTC
CDR3: CASSDGGRGYGYTF
size: few
D: NA
V: TRBV5-4
J: TRBJ1-2

DNA: TGTGCCAGCGGCCCTGACGGTACTCGGCGGGAGCAGTACTTC
CDR3: CASGPDGTRREQYF
size: NA
D: NA
V: TRBV7-9
J: TRBJ2-7

DNA: TGTGCCATCAGTGACCGGGACAGGGCCGTCTTTCCTGAAGCTTTCTTT
CDR3: CAISDRDRAVFPEAFF
size: many
D: TRBD1
V: TRBV10-3
J: TRBJ1-1

DNA: TGTGCCAGCAGCCCCGGCTGGAACTATGAAAAACTGTTTTTT
CDR3: CASSPGWNYEKLFF
size: once
D: NA
V: TRBV7-2
J: TRBJ1-4